This T cell receptor beta chain was recovered during a study of identical twins. This clonotype was picked up a small number of times. Each cDNA held unique molecular identifiers, and template switching gave it a universal primer site. From the 5' RACE reads, TCRdb called clonotypes with MiXCR, one entry per CDR3 protein. This sample has under 450,000 distinct CDR3 sequences, with under 20% found just once. This CDR3 region has 16 residues. V lost 2 bases to trimming and J lost 9 bases; unmatched junction nucleotides: 12. Germline CDR1 reads SGHRS; CDR2 reads YFSETQ. The chain carries TRBV5-1 and TRBJ2-1, with 9 positions matching TRBD1. This TCR was sampled from a man between 50 and 59 years old in good health. The sequencing sample was made of naive T cells sorted from blood. CDR3 region: CASSFPTGGPRGEQFF. The CDR3 DNA is TGCGCCAGCAGCTTCCCCACAGGGGGCCCAAGGGGTGAGCAGTTCTTC.